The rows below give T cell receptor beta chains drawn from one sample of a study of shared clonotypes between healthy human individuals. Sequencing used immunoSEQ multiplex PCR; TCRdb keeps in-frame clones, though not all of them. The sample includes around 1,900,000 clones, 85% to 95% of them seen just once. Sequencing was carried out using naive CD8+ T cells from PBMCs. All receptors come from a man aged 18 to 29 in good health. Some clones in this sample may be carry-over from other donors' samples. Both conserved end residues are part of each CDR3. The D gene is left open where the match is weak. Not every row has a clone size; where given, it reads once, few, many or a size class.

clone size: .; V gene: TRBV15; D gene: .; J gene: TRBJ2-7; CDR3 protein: CATSRPRQTLTYEQYF; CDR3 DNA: TGTGCCACCAGCCGACCCCGACAAACTTTGACCTACGAGCAGTACTTC
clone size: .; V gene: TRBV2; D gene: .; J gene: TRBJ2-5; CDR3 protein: CANIDPRTETQYF; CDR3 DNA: TGTGCCAACATAGACCCGAGGACAGAGACCCAGTACTTC
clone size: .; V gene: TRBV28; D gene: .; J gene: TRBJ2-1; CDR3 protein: CASSGLALKAEQFF; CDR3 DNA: TGTGCCAGCAGTGGATTAGCGTTAAAGGCTGAGCAGTTCTTC
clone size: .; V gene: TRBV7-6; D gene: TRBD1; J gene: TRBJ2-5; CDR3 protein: CASSPLGTEELFETQYF; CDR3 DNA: TGTGCCAGCAGCCCCCTCGGGACAGAGGAGTTATTTGAGACCCAGTACTTC
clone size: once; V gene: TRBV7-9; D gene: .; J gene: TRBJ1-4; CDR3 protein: CASSPPMTPNEKLFF; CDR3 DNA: TGTGCCAGCAGCCCCCCCATGACCCCTAATGAAAAACTGTTTTTT
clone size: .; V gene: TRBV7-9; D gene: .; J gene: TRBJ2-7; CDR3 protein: CASSSGRQGGYEQYF; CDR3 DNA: TGTGCCAGCAGCTCGGGGCGGCAGGGGGGCTACGAGCAGTACTTC
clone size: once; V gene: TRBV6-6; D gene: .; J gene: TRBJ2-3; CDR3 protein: CASSDGSKFGTQYF; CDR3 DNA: TGTGCCAGCAGTGACGGGTCCAAATTCGGTACGCAGTATTTT
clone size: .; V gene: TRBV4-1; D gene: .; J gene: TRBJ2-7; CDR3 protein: CASSPRDGSYEQYF; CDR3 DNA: TGCGCCAGCAGCCCTCGGGACGGCTCCTACGAGCAGTACTTC
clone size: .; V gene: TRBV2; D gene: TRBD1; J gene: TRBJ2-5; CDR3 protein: CASLDRPTETQYF; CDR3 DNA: TGTGCCAGCCTGGACAGGCCCACAGAGACCCAGTACTTC
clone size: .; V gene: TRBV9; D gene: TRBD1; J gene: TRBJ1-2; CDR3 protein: CASSPRTGLPYGYTF; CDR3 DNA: TGTGCCAGCAGCCCTCGGACAGGTCTACCCTATGGCTACACCTTC
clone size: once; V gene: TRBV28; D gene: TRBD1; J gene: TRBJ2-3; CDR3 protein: CASSLTGFSTDTQYF; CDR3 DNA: TGTGCCAGCAGTTTGACAGGGTTTAGCACAGATACGCAGTATTTT
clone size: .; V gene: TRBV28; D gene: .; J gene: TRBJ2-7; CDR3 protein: CASAKYEQYF; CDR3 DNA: TGTGCCAGCGCCAAATACGAGCAGTACTTC
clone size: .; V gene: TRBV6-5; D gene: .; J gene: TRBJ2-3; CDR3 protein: CASSYWEGDTDTQYF; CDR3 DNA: TGTGCCAGCAGTTACTGGGAGGGGGACACAGATACGCAGTATTTT
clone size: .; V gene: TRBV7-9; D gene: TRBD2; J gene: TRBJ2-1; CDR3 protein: CASSLVARLADYNEQFF; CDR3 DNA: TGTGCCAGCAGCTTAGTAGCTCGGCTAGCGGACTACAATGAGCAGTTCTTC
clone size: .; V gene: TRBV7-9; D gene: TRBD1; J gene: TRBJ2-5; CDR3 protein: CASSPPNRGPTLQETQYF; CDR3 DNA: TGTGCCAGCAGCCCTCCAAACAGGGGACCCACCTTACAAGAGACCCAGTACTTC
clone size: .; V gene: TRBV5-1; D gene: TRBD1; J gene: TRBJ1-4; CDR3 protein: CASSWDRRYATNEKLFF; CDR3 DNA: TGCGCCAGCAGCTGGGACAGACGCTATGCAACTAATGAAAAACTGTTTTTT
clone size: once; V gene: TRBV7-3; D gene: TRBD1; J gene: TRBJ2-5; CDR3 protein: CASSKDRQETQYF; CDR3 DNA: TGTGCCAGCAGCAAGGACAGGCAAGAGACCCAGTACTTC
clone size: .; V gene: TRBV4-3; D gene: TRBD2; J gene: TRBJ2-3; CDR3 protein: CASSQATSGRADTQYF; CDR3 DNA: TGCGCCAGCAGCCAAGCGACTAGCGGGAGGGCAGATACGCAGTATTTT
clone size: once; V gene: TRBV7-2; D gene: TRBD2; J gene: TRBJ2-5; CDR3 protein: CASAHRGLGPETQYF; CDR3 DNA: TGTGCCAGCGCCCACCGGGGACTAGGGCCAGAGACCCAGTACTTC
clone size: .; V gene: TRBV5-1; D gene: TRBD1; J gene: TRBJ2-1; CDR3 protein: CASSLSGTGIVNEQFF; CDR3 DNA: TGCGCCAGCAGCTTGTCCGGGACAGGGATCGTCAATGAGCAGTTCTTC
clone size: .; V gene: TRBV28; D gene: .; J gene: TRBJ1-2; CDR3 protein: CATTRTATNYGYTF; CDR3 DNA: TGTGCCACCACTCGGACAGCCACTAACTATGGCTACACCTTC
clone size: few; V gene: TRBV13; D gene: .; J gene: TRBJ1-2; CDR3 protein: CASSPDHSYGYTF; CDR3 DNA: TGTGCCAGCAGCCCCGATCACTCATATGGCTACACCTTC
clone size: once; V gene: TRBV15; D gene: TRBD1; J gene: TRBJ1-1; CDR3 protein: CATSRDTDRGSYDKAFF; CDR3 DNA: TGTGCCACCAGCAGAGATACGGACAGGGGGTCGTATGACAAAGCTTTCTTT
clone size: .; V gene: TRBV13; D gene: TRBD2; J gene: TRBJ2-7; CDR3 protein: CASSPSGGGFYEQYF; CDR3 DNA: TGTGCCAGCAGCCCTTCCGGGGGGGGCTTCTACGAGCAGTACTTC
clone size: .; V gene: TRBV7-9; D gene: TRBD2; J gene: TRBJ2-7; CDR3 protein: CASSLATGTSRAYEQYF; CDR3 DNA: TGTGCCAGCAGCTTAGCCACCGGGACTAGCAGAGCCTACGAGCAGTACTTC
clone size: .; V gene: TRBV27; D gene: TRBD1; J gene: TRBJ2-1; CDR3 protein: CASSPRATGTYNEQFF; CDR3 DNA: TGTGCCAGCAGCCCACGGGCGACAGGGACCTACAATGAGCAGTTCTTC
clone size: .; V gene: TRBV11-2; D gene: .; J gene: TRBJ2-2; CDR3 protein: CASSRRSNTGELFF; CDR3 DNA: TGTGCCAGCAGCCGTCGATCGAACACCGGGGAGCTGTTTTTT
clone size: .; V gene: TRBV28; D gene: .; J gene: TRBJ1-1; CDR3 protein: CASSLGGESTEAFF; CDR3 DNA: TGTGCCAGCAGTTTAGGAGGCGAGAGCACTGAAGCTTTCTTT
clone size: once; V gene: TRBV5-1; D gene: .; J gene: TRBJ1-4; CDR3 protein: CASSPEGGASEKLFF; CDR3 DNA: TGCGCCAGCAGCCCCGAGGGGGGGGCGAGTGAAAAACTGTTTTTT
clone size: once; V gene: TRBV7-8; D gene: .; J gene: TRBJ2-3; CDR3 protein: CASSFPGVGGKSTDTQYF; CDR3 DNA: TGTGCCAGCAGCTTCCCCGGCGTCGGGGGCAAAAGCACAGATACGCAGTATTTT
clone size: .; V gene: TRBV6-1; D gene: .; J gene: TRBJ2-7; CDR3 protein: CASSGTALPYEQYF; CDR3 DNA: TGTGCCAGCAGTGGTACAGCGCTTCCCTACGAGCAGTACTTC
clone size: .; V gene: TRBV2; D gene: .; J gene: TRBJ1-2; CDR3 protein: CASSGLGGEARSYGYTF; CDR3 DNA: TGTGCCAGCAGTGGTTTGGGAGGCGAGGCGCGGAGCTATGGCTACACCTTC